The 24 T cell receptor beta chains below were found in one sample sequenced in a study of blood T cell repertoires in COVID-19. Here immunoSEQ multiplex PCR was the method, and the copy in TCRdb shows in-frame clones only, minus some. The sample yields about 350,000 clones, around nine tenths seen once. Sequenced sample: PBMCs or T cells enriched from blood (not recorded which). The receptors originated from a woman in her twenties or thirties who had been exposed to COVID-19.

The chain combines TRBV7-6 with TRBJ2-7; D is unresolved. CDR3 size: 14 residues. CDR1 and CDR2 from the germline V gene are SGHVS and FNYEAQ. Trimming cost V 5 bases and J 0 bases, with 11 bases left between them. The CDR3 sequence is CASSAPEDSYEQYF. CDR3 nucleotide sequence: TGTGCCAGCAGCGCCCCAGAGGACTCCTACGAGCAGTACTTC. Combining the CDR3 with reference TRBV7-6 and TRBJ2-7 gives the whole variable domain GAGVSQSPRYKVTKRGQDVALRCDPISGHVSLYWYRQALGQGPEFLTYFNYEAQQDKSGLPNDRFSAERPEGSISTLTIQRTEQRDSAMYRCASSAPEDSYEQYFGPGTRLTVT.

The rearrangement links TRBV3-1 (or the pseudogene TRBV3-2) to TRBJ2-2; 12 bases match TRBD2. CDR1 is LGHDT and CDR2 is YNNKEL in the germline V gene (reference sequence). Trimming cost V 0 bases and J 0 bases; bases outside gene matches: 14. This CDR3 is built from 22 residues. This CDR3 reads CASSQEASRLAGDPANTGELFF. In DNA form, the CDR3 reads TGTGCCAGCAGCCAAGAAGCTAGTCGACTAGCGGGAGACCCCGCGAACACCGGGGAGCTGTTTTTT.

The rearrangement joins TRBV27 to TRBJ2-7; 14 bases match TRBD2. Trimming cost V 3 bases and J 3 bases; bases outside gene matches: 4. The length of the CDR3 is 16 residues. The germline gives CDR1 MNHEY, CDR2 SMNVEV (reference sequence). CDR3 region: CASSFSGLAGDYEQYF. CDR3 nucleotide sequence: TGTGCCAGCAGTTTTTCGGGACTAGCGGGAGACTACGAGCAGTACTTC.

The rearrangement links TRBV3-1 (or the pseudogene TRBV3-2) to TRBJ1-1; the D gene is possibly TRBD1 (5 bases). The CDR3 is 13 amino acids. V was cut by 4 bases and J by 6 bases, with 12 bases left in between. Germline lookup yields CDR1 LGHDT and CDR2 YNNKEL (reference sequence). The CDR3 sequence: CASSPRTGAEAFF. The CDR3 nucleotides read TGTGCCAGCAGCCCAAGGACGGGGGCTGAAGCTTTCTTT.

The rearrangement uses TRBV10-3 and TRBJ2-1, with 9 bases lining up with TRBD2. The CDR3 has 15 residues. Germline V CDR1 and CDR2: ENHRY, SYGVKD. V was clipped by 9 bases and J by 5 bases; unmatched bases: 11. This CDR3 reads CAISGGGLAHNEQFF. The DNA of the CDR3 is TGTGCCATTTCCGGGGGGGGACTAGCCCACAATGAGCAGTTCTTC.

The J gene is TRBJ2-3, the V gene TRBV29-1; 9 bases align to TRBD1. J was trimmed by 6 bases and V by 5 bases; bases with no gene match: 9. Germline values: CDR1 SQVTM, CDR2 ANQGSEA. The CDR3 consists of 14 residues. CDR3: CSVYWDRVPDTQYF. CDR3 coding DNA: TGCAGCGTTTATTGGGACAGGGTGCCGGATACGCAGTATTTT.

The rearrangement joins TRBV30 to TRBJ1-6, with D possibly being TRBD1 (6 bases). The V gene lost 7 bases and the J gene lost 0 bases, with 13 bases spanning the gap. The CDR3 runs 15 residues. Germline loops: CDR1 GTSNPN, CDR2 SVGIG (reference sequence). The CDR3: CAYEGVSSYNSPLHF. Here the CDR3 DNA reads TGTGCCTACGAGGGGGTTAGCTCCTATAATTCACCCCTCCACTTT.

The V and J genes are TRBV6-5 and TRBJ1-3; 8 bases are shared with TRBD1. CDR3 length equals 15 residues. CDR1 MNHEY and CDR2 SVGAGI come from the germline V gene. V lost 6 bases to trimming and J lost 2 bases; unmatched junction nucleotides: 6. Here the CDR3 DNA reads TGTGCCAGCAGCTCCGCAGGGGGCGCTGGAAACACCATATATTTT. It translates to CASSSAGGAGNTIYF.

The rearrangement uses TRBV6-2 or TRBV6-3 and TRBJ1-4, with D possibly being TRBD1 (5 bases). The CDR3 is 18 residues long. V lost 2 bases to trimming and J lost 7 bases, with 23 bases between them. Germline-derived CDR1 and CDR2 are MNHEY and SVGEGT. CDR3 sequence (DNA): TGTGCCAGCAGTTACCAGTCGATCTCGGCAGGGAATTCTGAAAAACTGTTTTTT. This translates into CASSYQSISAGNSEKLFF.

V gene TRBV5-8 combines with J gene TRBJ1-2, with 12 nucleotides matching TRBD1. The CDR3 consists of 15 residues. The germline V gene encodes CDR1 SGHTS and CDR2 YDEGEE. V gave up 1 base and J gave up 7 bases; unmatched junction bases: 5. CDR3 DNA: TGTGCCAGCAGCTTGCCCGGGACAGGGGGCCCTGGCTACACCTTC. This translates into CASSLPGTGGPGYTF.

This rearrangement joins TRBV2 to TRBJ2-3, with D possibly being TRBD2 (6 bases). V gave up 5 bases and J gave up 2 bases, with 11 bases separating them. From germline, CDR1 is SNHLY and CDR2 FYNNEI. The CDR3 has 14 residues. The CDR3 reads CASSPGLDTDTQYF. The CDR3 bases are TGTGCCAGCAGTCCGGGACTCGACACAGATACGCAGTATTTT.

This CDR3 reads CASSDRGGNTQYF. The CDR3 DNA sequence: TGTGCCAGCAGTGACAGGGGAGGGAATACGCAGTATTTT. The chain couples TRBV6-4 to TRBJ2-3; TRBD2 agrees at 7 bases. This CDR3 is 13 amino acids long. V lost 2 bases to trimming and J lost 7 bases; unmatched junction nucleotides: 3. Germline-derived CDR1 and CDR2 are MRHNA and SNTAGT.

This chain connects TRBV28 to TRBJ2-6, with 7 bases identical to TRBD1. CDR3 size: 17 residues. With 6 bases clipped from V and 2 bases from J, the junction kept 10 bases outside the gene matches. Germline lookup yields CDR1 MDHEN and CDR2 SYDVKM. CDR3 nucleotide sequence: TGTGCCAGCAGACACAACAGGGGCCGGGCTGGGGCCAACGTCCTGACTTTC. This sequence encodes CASRHNRGRAGANVLTF.

J is TRBJ2-7 and V is TRBV19; TRBD2 matches 10 bases. This CDR3 region has 14 residues. After removal of 4 bases from V and 7 bases from J, the junction contained 7 bases not matched to a gene. CDR1 is LNHDA and CDR2 is SQIVND in the germline V gene (reference sequence). CDR3 amino acids: CASSRGLAEIEQYF. CDR3 in DNA: TGTGCCAGTAGTAGAGGACTAGCGGAGATAGAGCAGTACTTC. Full variable domain (rest looked up from reference TRBV19 and TRBJ2-7): DGGITQSPKYLFRKEGQNVTLSCEQNLNHDAMYWYRQDPGQGLRLIYYSQIVNDFQKGDIAEGYSVSREKKESFPLTVTSAQKNPTAFYLCASSRGLAEIEQYFGPGTRLTVT.

This sequence joins TRBV10-3 and TRBJ2-7; 13 bases are shared with TRBD2. Trimming took 10 bases from V and 4 from J; bases not matched to a gene: 7. The CDR3 has 14 residues. Germline V gives CDR1 ENHRY, CDR2 SYGVKD. This CDR3 is CATLGTSGIYEQYF. In DNA, the CDR3 is TGTGCCACCCTCGGGACTAGCGGGATTTACGAGCAGTACTTC.

The chain is built from TRBV7-3 and TRBJ2-7, with D perhaps TRBD1 (6 bases). The V gene lost 5 bases and the J gene lost 5 bases, with 13 bases spanning the gap. Germline V gene lookup returns CDR1 SGHTA and CDR2 FQGTGA. There are 13 residues in the CDR3. The CDR3 region is CASSPGQVNEQYF. For the CDR3, the DNA is TGTGCCAGCAGCCCGGGACAAGTGAACGAGCAGTACTTC.

V gene TRBV30 combines with J gene TRBJ1-2; D is undetermined. Germline V gene data show CDR1 as GTSNPN and CDR2 as SVGIG (reference sequence). V was clipped by 2 bases and J by 2 bases, with 9 bases between them. CDR3 length: 13 residues. The CDR3 region has the DNA TGTGCCTGGAGTAAAAGCTTCAACTATGGCTACACCTTC. Protein sequence: CAWSKSFNYGYTF. Full variable domain (remainder filled in from reference TRBV30 and TRBJ1-2): SQTIHQWPATLVQPVGSPLSLECTVEGTSNPNLYWYRQAAGRGLQLLFYSVGIGQISSEVPQNLSASRPQDRQFILSSKKLLLSDSGFYLCAWSKSFNYGYTFGSGTRLTVV.

The chain combines TRBV28 with TRBJ1-6; a weak D match, TRBD1 (6 bases). Germline lookup yields CDR1 MDHEN and CDR2 SYDVKM. The V gene lost 6 bases and the J gene lost 5 bases, with 14 bases spanning the gap. The CDR3 has 15 amino acids. In nucleotides, the CDR3 is TGTGCCAGCAGGATGGGGGGGCACGATAATTCACCCCTCCACTTT. As protein: CASRMGGHDNSPLHF.

The chain couples TRBV7-3 to TRBJ2-1; 12 bases are a match to TRBD2. The germline V gene encodes CDR1 SGHTA and CDR2 FQGTGA. Germline trimming cut 5 bases from V and 7 bases from J; bases unmatched to any gene: 6. The length of the CDR3 is 15 residues. The CDR3 region has the DNA TGTGCCAGCAGCCCCCGACTAGCGGGAGCGAATGAGCAGTTCTTC. Its translation is CASSPRLAGANEQFF.

V usage is TRBV10-3 and J usage is TRBJ1-6, with D possibly TRBD1 on 6 matching bases. V was pared by 5 bases and J by 7 bases, with 9 bases between. Germline V gene lookup returns CDR1 ENHRY and CDR2 SYGVKD. This CDR3 region has 13 residues. The CDR3 nucleotides read TGTGCCATCAGTAGGGACAACAATTCACCCCTCCACTTT. Protein sequence: CAISRDNNSPLHF.

V gene TRBV5-6 combines with J gene TRBJ1-3; D gene uncertain. Looked up from germline, CDR1 is SGHDT and CDR2 is YYEEEE. V lost 0 bases and J lost 0, with 10 bases in between. The CDR3 consists of 16 residues. The CDR3 region is CASSLVALSSGNTIYF. CDR3 DNA: TGTGCCAGCAGCTTGGTCGCGTTGAGCTCTGGAAACACCATATATTTT.

This clone was recorded at least ten times. The chain carries TRBV6-2 or TRBV6-3 and TRBJ1-5, with D hard to call. The CDR3 spans 15 residues. Trimming left V 4 bases short and J 1 base short, with 11 bases between. The germline V gene has CDR1 MNHEY and CDR2 SVGEGT. In DNA, the CDR3 is TGTGCCAGCAGTTTCTCCCACCGGAGCAATCAGCCCCAGCATTTT. This sequence encodes CASSFSHRSNQPQHF.

J is TRBJ1-1 and V is TRBV6-5; 10 bases line up with TRBD1. The CDR3 contains 15 residues. Germline V gene sequence: CDR1 MNHEY, CDR2 SVGAGI. Losses at the gene ends were 6 bases for V and 7 bases for J; bases not matched to a gene: 11. CDR3 coding DNA: TGTGCCAGCAGGCGGGGACAGGGGAAGACGGGTGAAGCTTTCTTT. This encodes CASRRGQGKTGEAFF.

The CDR3 sequence: CASGTGGAETQYF. DNA for the CDR3: TGTGCCAGCGGGACAGGGGGCGCGGAGACCCAGTACTTC. This sequence joins TRBV27 and TRBJ2-5, with 12 bases identical to TRBD1. With V trimmed by 8 bases and J by 5 bases, 3 bases remained unmatched. From germline, CDR1 is MNHEY and CDR2 SMNVEV (reference sequence). This CDR3 is built from 13 residues.